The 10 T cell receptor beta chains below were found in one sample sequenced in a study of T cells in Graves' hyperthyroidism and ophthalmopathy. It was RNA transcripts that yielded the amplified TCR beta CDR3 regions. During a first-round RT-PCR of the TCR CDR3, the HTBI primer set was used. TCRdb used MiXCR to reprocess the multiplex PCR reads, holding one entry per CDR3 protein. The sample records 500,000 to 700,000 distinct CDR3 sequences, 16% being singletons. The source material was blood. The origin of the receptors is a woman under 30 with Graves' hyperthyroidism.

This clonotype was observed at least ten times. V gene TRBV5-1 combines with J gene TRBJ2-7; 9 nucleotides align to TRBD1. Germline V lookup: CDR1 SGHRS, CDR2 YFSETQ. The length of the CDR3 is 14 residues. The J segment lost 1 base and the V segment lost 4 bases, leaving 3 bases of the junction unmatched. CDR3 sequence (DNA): TGCGCCAGCAGCGTTGACAGGGGGTCCTACGAGCAGTACTTC. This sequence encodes CASSVDRGSYEQYF.

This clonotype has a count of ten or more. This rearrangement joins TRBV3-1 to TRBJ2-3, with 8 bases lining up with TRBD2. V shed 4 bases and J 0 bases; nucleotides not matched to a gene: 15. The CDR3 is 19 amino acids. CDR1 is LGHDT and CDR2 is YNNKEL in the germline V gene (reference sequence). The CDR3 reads CASSLFPAVSGASTDTQYF. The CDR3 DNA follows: TGTGCCAGCAGCCTTTTTCCCGCGGTTAGCGGGGCAAGCACAGATACGCAGTATTTT.

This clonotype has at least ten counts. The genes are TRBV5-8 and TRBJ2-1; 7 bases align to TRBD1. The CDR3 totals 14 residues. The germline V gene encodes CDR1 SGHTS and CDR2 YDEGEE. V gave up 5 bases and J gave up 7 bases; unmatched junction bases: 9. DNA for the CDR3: TGTGCCAGCAGTTTCTCTGGACAGGCTAATGAGCAGTTCTTC. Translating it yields CASSFSGQANEQFF.

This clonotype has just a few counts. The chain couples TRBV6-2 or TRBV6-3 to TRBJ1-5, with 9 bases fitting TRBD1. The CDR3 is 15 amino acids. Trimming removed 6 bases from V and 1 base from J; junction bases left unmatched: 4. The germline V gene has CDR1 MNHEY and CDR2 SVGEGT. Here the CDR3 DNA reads TGTGCCAGCAGGGGACAGGGCCTAAGCAATCAGCCCCAGCATTTT. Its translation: CASRGQGLSNQPQHF.

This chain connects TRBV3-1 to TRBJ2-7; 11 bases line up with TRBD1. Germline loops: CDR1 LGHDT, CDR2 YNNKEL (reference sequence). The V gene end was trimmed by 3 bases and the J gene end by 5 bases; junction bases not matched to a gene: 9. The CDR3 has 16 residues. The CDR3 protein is CASSQARTGGVDEQYF. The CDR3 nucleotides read TGTGCCAGCAGCCAGGCGCGGACAGGGGGCGTCGACGAGCAGTACTTC.

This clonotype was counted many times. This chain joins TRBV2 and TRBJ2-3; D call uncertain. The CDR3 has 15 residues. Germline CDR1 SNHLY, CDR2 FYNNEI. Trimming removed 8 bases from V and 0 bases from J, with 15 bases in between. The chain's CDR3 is CASVSGTASTDTQYF. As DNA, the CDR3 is TGTGCCAGCGTTTCGGGTACGGCTAGCACAGATACGCAGTATTTT.

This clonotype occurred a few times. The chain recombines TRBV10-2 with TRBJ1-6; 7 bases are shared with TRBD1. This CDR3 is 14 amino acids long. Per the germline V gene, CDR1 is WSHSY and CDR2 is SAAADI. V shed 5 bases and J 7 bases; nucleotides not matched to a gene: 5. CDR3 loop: CASSRRDSNSPLHF. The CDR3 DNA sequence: TGCGCCAGCAGTCGCCGGGACAGCAATTCACCCCTCCACTTT.

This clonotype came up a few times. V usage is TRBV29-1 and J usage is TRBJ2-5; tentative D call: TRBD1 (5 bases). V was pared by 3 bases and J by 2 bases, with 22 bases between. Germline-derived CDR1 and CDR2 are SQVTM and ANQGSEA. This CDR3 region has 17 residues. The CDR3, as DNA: TGCAGCGTTGAGAAGAGAAGGGGCCGGCCGGCACAAGAGACCCAGTACTTC. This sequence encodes CSVEKRRGRPAQETQYF.

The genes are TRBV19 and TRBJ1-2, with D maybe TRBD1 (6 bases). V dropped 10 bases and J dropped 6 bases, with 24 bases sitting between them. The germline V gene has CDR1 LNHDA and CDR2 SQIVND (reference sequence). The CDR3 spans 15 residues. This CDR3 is CATKPPGTRGDGYTF. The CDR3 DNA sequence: TGTGCCACCAAACCCCCGGGAACAAGGGGGGATGGCTACACCTTC.

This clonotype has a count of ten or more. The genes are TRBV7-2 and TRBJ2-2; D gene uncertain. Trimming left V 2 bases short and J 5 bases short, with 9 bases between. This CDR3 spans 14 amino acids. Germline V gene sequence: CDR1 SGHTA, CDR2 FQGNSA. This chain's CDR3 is CASSLLLPTGELFF. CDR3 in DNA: TGTGCCAGCAGCTTATTGCTACCTACCGGGGAGCTGTTTTTT. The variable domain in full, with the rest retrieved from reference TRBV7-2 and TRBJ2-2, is GAGVSQSPSNKVTEKGKDVELRCDPISGHTALYWYRQSLGQGLEFLIYFQGNSAPDKSGLPSDRFSAERTGGSVSTLTIQRTQQEDSAVYLCASSLLLPTGELFFGEGSRLTVL.